The T cell receptor beta chain described here comes from a study of technical replicates of blood from a few donors (dated by TCRdb to about 2017). To prepare the library, the immunoSEQ multiplex PCR assay was applied. The immuneACCESS repertoire file appears here via TCRdb, limited to in-frame rearrangements. These files lack a portion of the clones; in checked studies, under half of the deficit traces to unresolved V genes, and the cause of the others is not known. Across this sample there are nearly 70,000 clones, with roughly nine tenths seen only once. The top ten clones comprise around 0.37% of the sample. Worth noting for this clone: Its antigen is not yet known. No quality values exist for individual bases; no much larger clone is one base distant.

Sequencing input: T cells isolated from PBMCs. The sequence was obtained from a human donor in good health.

The CDR3 reads as follows: CASSLSPVFKGAVNEQFF. At the DNA level, the sequence is TGTGCCAGCAGCCTTAGCCCCGTCTTTAAAGGGGCGGTCAATGAGCAGTTCTTC. The V gene is TRBV11-2 and the J gene is TRBJ2-1; TRBD1 is a possible D gene, resting on 5 matching bases. V loses 5 bases, J loses 6 bases, and the germline ends lie 26 bases apart. From the germline V gene, CDR1 is SGHAT and CDR2 is FQNNGV. Taken from cysteine to phenylalanine, the CDR3 has 18 residues. Only the CDR3 DNA is retained, 54 bases long and in frame from the first base. Joined to the reference TRBV11-2 and TRBJ2-1 proteins, this CDR3 gives the full variable domain: EAGVAQSPRYKIIEKRQSVAFWCNPISGHATLYWYQQILGQGPKLLIQFQNNGVVDDSQLPKDRFSAERLKGVDSTLKIQPAKLEDSAVYLCASSLSPVFKGAVNEQFFGPGTRLTVL.